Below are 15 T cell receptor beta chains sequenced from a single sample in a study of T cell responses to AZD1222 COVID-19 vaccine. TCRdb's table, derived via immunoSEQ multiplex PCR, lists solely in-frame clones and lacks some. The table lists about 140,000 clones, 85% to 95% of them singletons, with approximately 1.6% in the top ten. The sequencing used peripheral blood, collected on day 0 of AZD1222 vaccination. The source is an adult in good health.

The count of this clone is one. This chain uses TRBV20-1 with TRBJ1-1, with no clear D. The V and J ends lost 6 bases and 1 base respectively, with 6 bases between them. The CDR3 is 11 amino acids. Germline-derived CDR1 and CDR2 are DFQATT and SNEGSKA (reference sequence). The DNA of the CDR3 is TGCAGTGCGCCACAGAACACTGAAGCTTTCTTT. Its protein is CSAPQNTEAFF.

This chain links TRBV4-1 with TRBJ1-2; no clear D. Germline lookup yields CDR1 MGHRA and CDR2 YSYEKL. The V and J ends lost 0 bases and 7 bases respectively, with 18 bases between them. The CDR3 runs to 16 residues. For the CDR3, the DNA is TGCGCCAGCAGCCAAGAACTTGCCACCGTCGCTAGTGGCTACACCTTC. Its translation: CASSQELATVASGYTF.

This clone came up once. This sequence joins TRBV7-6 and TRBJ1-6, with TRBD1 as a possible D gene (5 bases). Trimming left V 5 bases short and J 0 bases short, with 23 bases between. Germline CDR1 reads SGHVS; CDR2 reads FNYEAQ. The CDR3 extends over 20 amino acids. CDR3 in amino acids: CASSIRDWGSESSYNSPLHF. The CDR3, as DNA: TGTGCCAGCAGCATTAGAGATTGGGGCAGCGAGAGCTCCTATAATTCACCCCTCCACTTT.

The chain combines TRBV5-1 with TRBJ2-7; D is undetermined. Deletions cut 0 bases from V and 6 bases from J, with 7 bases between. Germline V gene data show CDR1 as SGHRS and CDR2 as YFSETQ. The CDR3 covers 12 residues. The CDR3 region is CASSLEVGEQYF. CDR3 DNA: TGCGCCAGCAGCTTGGAGGTGGGCGAGCAGTACTTC. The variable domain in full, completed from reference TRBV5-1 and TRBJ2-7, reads KAGVTQTPRYLIKTRGQQVTLSCSPISGHRSVSWYQQTPGQGLQFLFEYFSETQRNKGNFPGRFSGRQFSNSRSEMNVSTLELGDSALYLCASSLEVGEQYFGPGTRLTVT.

CDR3 coding DNA: TGTGCCAGCAGTTACCCCTCAGGGTCGGCCCAGCATTTT. Protein: CASSYPSGSAQHF. The chain links TRBV6-2 or TRBV6-3 to TRBJ1-5; D is perhaps TRBD1 (5 bases). Trimming removed 2 bases at V and 11 bases at J, with 13 bases between. This CDR3 region has 13 residues. Germline CDR1 and CDR2: MNHEY and SVGEGT.

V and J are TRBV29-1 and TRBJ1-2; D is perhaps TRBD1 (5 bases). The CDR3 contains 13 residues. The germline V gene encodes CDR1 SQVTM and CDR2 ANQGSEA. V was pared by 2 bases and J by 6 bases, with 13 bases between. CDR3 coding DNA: TGCAGCGTTGAATGGCAGGGAAGTCATGGCTACACCTTC. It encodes CSVEWQGSHGYTF.

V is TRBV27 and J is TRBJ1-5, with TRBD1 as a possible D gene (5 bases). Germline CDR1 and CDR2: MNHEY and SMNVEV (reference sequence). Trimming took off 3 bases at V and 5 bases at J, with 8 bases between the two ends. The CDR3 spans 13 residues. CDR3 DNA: TGTGCCAGCAGTTTTCGAGGGGATCAGCCCCAGCATTTT. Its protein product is CASSFRGDQPQHF.

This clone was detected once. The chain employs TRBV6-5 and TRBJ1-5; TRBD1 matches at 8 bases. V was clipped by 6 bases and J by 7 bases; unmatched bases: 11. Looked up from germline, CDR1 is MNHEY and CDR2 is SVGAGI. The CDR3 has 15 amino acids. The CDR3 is CASSRTQGARQPQHF. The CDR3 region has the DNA TGTGCCAGCAGCCGAACTCAGGGGGCGAGGCAGCCCCAGCATTTT.

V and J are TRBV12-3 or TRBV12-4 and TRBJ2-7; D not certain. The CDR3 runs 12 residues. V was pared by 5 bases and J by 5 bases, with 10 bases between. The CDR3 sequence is CASSPFLNEQYF. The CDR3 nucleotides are TGTGCCAGCAGTCCCTTTTTGAACGAGCAGTACTTC.

CDR3 in DNA: TGTGCCAGGACCAGGGGTTCGATTCAGCCCCAGCATTTT. It encodes CARTRGSIQPQHF. J is TRBJ1-5 and V is TRBV19, with D perhaps TRBD1 (6 bases). Germline CDR1 and CDR2: LNHDA and SQIVND (reference sequence). The length of the CDR3 is 13 residues. V was shortened by 9 bases and J by 6 bases, with 15 bases between the two germline ends.

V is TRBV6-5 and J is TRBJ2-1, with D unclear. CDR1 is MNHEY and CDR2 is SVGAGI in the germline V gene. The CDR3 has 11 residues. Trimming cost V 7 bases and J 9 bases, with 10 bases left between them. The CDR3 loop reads CASNQGSEQFF. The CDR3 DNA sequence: TGTGCCAGCAACCAAGGGTCTGAGCAGTTCTTC.

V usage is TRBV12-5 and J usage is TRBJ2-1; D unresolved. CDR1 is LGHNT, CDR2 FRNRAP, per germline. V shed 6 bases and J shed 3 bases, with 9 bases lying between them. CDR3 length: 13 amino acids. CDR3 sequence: CASGLTGYNEQFF. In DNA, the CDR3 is TGTGCTAGTGGACTGACCGGCTACAATGAGCAGTTCTTC.

The CDR3 DNA reads TGTGCCAGCAGCCCCGATCCGGGACCAAAAACCGGGGAGCTGTTTTTT. Amino acids: CASSPDPGPKTGELFF. The chain combines TRBV5-4 with TRBJ2-2, with D tentatively TRBD1 or TRBD2 (5 bases each). V dropped 4 bases and J dropped 5 bases, with 18 bases sitting between them. The germline CDR1 and CDR2 sequences are SGHNT and YYREEE (reference sequence). This CDR3 comprises 16 residues.

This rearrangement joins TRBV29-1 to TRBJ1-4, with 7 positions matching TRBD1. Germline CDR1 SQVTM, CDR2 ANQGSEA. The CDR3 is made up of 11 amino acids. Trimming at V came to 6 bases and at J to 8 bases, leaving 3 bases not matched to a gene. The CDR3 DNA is TGCAGCGTGATGGACAGGGAAAAACTGTTTTTT. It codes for CSVMDREKLFF. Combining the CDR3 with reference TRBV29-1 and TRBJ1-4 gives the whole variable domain SAVISQKPSRDICQRGTSLTIQCQVDSQVTMMFWYRQQPGQSLTLIATANQGSEATYESGFVIDKFPISRPNLTFSTLTVSNMSPEDSSIYLCSVMDREKLFFGSGTQLSVL.

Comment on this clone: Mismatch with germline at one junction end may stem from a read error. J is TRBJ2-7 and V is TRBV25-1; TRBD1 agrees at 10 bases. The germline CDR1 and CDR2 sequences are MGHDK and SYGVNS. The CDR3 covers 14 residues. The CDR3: CASSRQGAIYGQYF. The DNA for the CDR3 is TGTGCCAGCAGTCGACAGGGGGCGATCTACGGGCAGTACTTC.